This record looks at one T cell receptor (beta chain) sequence and its context. This entry comes from a study of cytomegalovirus exposure and HLA in healthy donors. Per the germline V gene, CDR1 is MNHNS and CDR2 is SASEGT. The CDR3 is made up of 17 amino acids. V was trimmed by 4 bases and J by 2 bases, leaving 19 bases between them. Profiled with immunoSEQ multiplex PCR; TCRdb holds only in-frame clones, not every one. The sample yields under 250,000 clones, around 86% seen once. The sequence came from a woman younger than 30 in good health and CMV-seropositive. Specimen: PBMCs. The chain uses TRBV6-1 and TRBJ2-3, with a weak D call TRBD2 (7 bases). The CDR3: CASSGLWGRGTTDTQYF. CDR3 in DNA: TGTGCCAGCAGTGGGCTTTGGGGGCGGGGGACCACAGATACGCAGTATTTT.